This section outlines one T cell receptor (beta chain) sequence together with its context. Its target is not known. TCRdb ran MiXCR on the RT-PCR reads and lists one entry per CDR3 protein. The table lists 700,000 to 900,000 distinct CDR3 sequences, less than 25% of them singletons. This record belongs to a study of response to subunit inactivated influenza vaccine. The study, taken as a whole, reports: A suggestion made by the authors is that each seasonal influenza vaccination recruits few new T cells.

The CDR3 consists of 13 residues. V was pared by 5 bases and J by 2 bases, with 13 bases between. CDR1 is DFQATT, CDR2 SNEGSKA, per germline (reference sequence). The chain combines TRBV20-1 with TRBJ2-7, with D perhaps TRBD2 (5 bases). Source: PBMCs from blood, taken roughly 5 days after vaccination. This sequence originates from a middle-aged man who received an inactivated influenza vaccine. The CDR3 protein is CSAGRAGTYEQYF. The CDR3 coding sequence is TGCAGTGCTGGCCGGGCCGGGACCTACGAGCAGTACTTC.